The rows below give T cell receptor beta chains drawn from one sample of a study of blood T cell repertoires in COVID-19. Clones were read by immunoSEQ multiplex PCR, and TCRdb kept only the in-frame ones, dropping some. The sample has roughly 60,000 clones; roughly four fifths are singletons. Sequencing was done on a sample of peripheral blood. The receptors here all came from a man older than 75 with acute or convalescent COVID-19. Each CDR3 is given with its conserved first and last residue. Each record gives: D gene, J gene, clone size, CDR3 length, V gene, CDR3 protein, CDR3 DNA. A D gene is named only where the DNA matches it firmly. Size is stated for part of the rows, as once, few or many counts, or as a class when the clone is expanded.

d_gene: .
j_gene: TRBJ1-5
abundance: .
len: 13
v_gene: TRBV7-3
CDR3aa: CASSPDSNQPQHF
CDR3nt: TGTGCCAGCAGCCCCGACAGTAATCAGCCCCAGCATTTT

d_gene: TRBD1
j_gene: TRBJ1-2
abundance: few
len: 17
v_gene: TRBV25-1
CDR3aa: CASSKSTGTGDHYGYTF
CDR3nt: TGTGCCAGCAGTAAATCCACCGGGACAGGGGATCACTATGGCTACACCTTC

d_gene: TRBD1
j_gene: TRBJ1-4
abundance: .
len: 13
v_gene: TRBV5-8
CDR3aa: CATRGQMNEKLFF
CDR3nt: TGTGCCACCCGGGGACAGATGAATGAAAAACTGTTTTTT

d_gene: .
j_gene: TRBJ1-4
abundance: .
len: 12
v_gene: TRBV12-3/TRBV12-4
CDR3aa: CASSLLLGGLFF
CDR3nt: TGTGCCAGCAGTTTGCTGTTAGGGGGACTGTTTTTT

d_gene: TRBD1
j_gene: TRBJ1-2
abundance: .
len: 14
v_gene: TRBV3-1/TRBV3-2
CDR3aa: CASSQGTGTYGYTF
CDR3nt: TGTGCCAGCAGCCAAGGGACAGGGACCTATGGCTACACCTTC

d_gene: .
j_gene: TRBJ1-1
abundance: .
len: 15
v_gene: TRBV21-1
CDR3aa: CASSKGATRNTEAFF
CDR3nt: TGTGCCAGCAGCAAAGGGGCTACACGGAACACTGAAGCTTTCTTT

d_gene: .
j_gene: TRBJ2-6
abundance: .
len: 14
v_gene: TRBV27
CDR3aa: CASSLTAGANVLTF
CDR3nt: TGTGCCAGCAGTTTGACAGCTGGGGCCAACGTCCTGACTTTC

d_gene: .
j_gene: TRBJ1-6
abundance: .
len: 15
v_gene: TRBV4-1
CDR3aa: CASSQERGLFSPLHF
CDR3nt: TGCGCCAGCAGCCAAGAACGGGGTTTATTTTCACCCCTCCACTTT

d_gene: .
j_gene: TRBJ2-1
abundance: .
len: 16
v_gene: TRBV3-1/TRBV3-2
CDR3aa: CASSQVGGPGYNEQFF
CDR3nt: TGTGCCAGCAGCCAAGTGGGGGGTCCCGGATACAATGAGCAGTTCTTC

d_gene: .
j_gene: TRBJ2-2
abundance: .
len: 16
v_gene: TRBV19
CDR3aa: CASSIWAASNTGELFF
CDR3nt: TGTGCCAGTAGTATTTGGGCAGCTTCAAACACCGGGGAGCTGTTTTTT

d_gene: TRBD1
j_gene: TRBJ2-3
abundance: .
len: 12
v_gene: TRBV24-1
CDR3aa: CATAGGTDTQYF
CDR3nt: TGTGCCACCGCAGGGGGTACAGATACGCAGTATTTT

d_gene: TRBD1
j_gene: TRBJ1-1
abundance: .
len: 15
v_gene: TRBV30
CDR3aa: CAWSKPGQGGNEAFF
CDR3nt: TGTGCCTGGAGTAAGCCGGGACAGGGGGGAAATGAAGCTTTCTTT

d_gene: .
j_gene: TRBJ1-5
abundance: .
len: 15
v_gene: TRBV7-8
CDR3aa: CASSLSRTANQPQHF
CDR3nt: TGTGCCAGCAGCTTAAGCCGGACAGCTAATCAGCCCCAGCATTTT

d_gene: .
j_gene: TRBJ2-7
abundance: .
len: 16
v_gene: TRBV24-1
CDR3aa: CATSDLRRVLGYEQYF
CDR3nt: TGTGCCACCAGTGATTTGCGCAGGGTCTTAGGGTACGAGCAGTACTTC

d_gene: .
j_gene: TRBJ1-5
abundance: .
len: 17
v_gene: TRBV5-8
CDR3aa: CASSLMKGRRVTQPQHF
CDR3nt: TGTGCCAGCAGCTTGATGAAGGGGCGTCGAGTCACCCAGCCCCAGCATTTT

d_gene: .
j_gene: TRBJ1-4
abundance: .
len: 14
v_gene: TRBV19
CDR3aa: CASSIAGINGKLFF
CDR3nt: TGTGCCAGTAGTATAGCGGGGATTAATGGAAAACTGTTTTTT

d_gene: TRBD1
j_gene: TRBJ2-7
abundance: few
len: 18
v_gene: TRBV27
CDR3aa: CASSSLRTGGFAGSEQYF
CDR3nt: TGTGCCAGCAGCAGCCTTAGGACAGGGGGCTTCGCGGGCTCCGAGCAGTACTTC

d_gene: .
j_gene: TRBJ1-2
abundance: once
len: 15
v_gene: TRBV19
CDR3aa: CASSIEAPPRYGYTF
CDR3nt: TGTGCCAGTAGTATTGAGGCCCCTCCGAGGTATGGCTACACCTTC

d_gene: .
j_gene: TRBJ2-2
abundance: .
len: 16
v_gene: TRBV14
CDR3aa: CASSQDYVAYTGELFF
CDR3nt: TGTGCCAGCAGCCAAGATTACGTCGCGTACACCGGGGAGCTGTTTTTT

d_gene: TRBD1
j_gene: TRBJ1-2
abundance: .
len: 15
v_gene: TRBV27
CDR3aa: CASSSQTGARGGYTF
CDR3nt: TGTGCCAGCAGTTCCCAGACAGGGGCCAGGGGTGGCTACACCTTC

d_gene: .
j_gene: TRBJ1-6
abundance: .
len: 15
v_gene: TRBV5-1
CDR3aa: CASSLATGKSSPLHF
CDR3nt: TGCGCCAGCAGCTTGGCCACAGGGAAGTCTTCACCCCTCCACTTT

d_gene: .
j_gene: TRBJ2-4
abundance: .
len: 13
v_gene: TRBV5-4
CDR3aa: CASNRAGEKHFAF
CDR3nt: TGTGCCAGCAACAGGGCGGGGGAAAAACATTTCGCCTTC

d_gene: .
j_gene: TRBJ1-6
abundance: .
len: 14
v_gene: TRBV19
CDR3aa: CASSIPGSSSPLHF
CDR3nt: TGTGCCAGTAGTATACCCGGGAGCTCTTCACCCCTCCACTTT

d_gene: .
j_gene: TRBJ1-3
abundance: once
len: 14
v_gene: TRBV7-9
CDR3aa: CASSFGLSGNTIYF
CDR3nt: TGTGCCAGCAGCTTCGGACTCTCTGGAAACACCATATATTTT

d_gene: .
j_gene: TRBJ1-1
abundance: .
len: 14
v_gene: TRBV11-2
CDR3aa: CASSLQTVNTEAFF
CDR3nt: TGTGCCAGCAGCTTACAGACAGTGAACACTGAAGCTTTCTTT

d_gene: .
j_gene: TRBJ2-3
abundance: .
len: 15
v_gene: TRBV6-5
CDR3aa: CASIGGSRGTDTQYF
CDR3nt: TGTGCCAGCATCGGAGGGTCTAGAGGTACAGATACGCAGTATTTT

d_gene: .
j_gene: TRBJ1-1
abundance: .
len: 13
v_gene: TRBV7-6
CDR3aa: CASSSQDGLEAFF
CDR3nt: TGTGCCAGCAGCTCTCAGGACGGACTTGAAGCTTTCTTT

d_gene: TRBD1
j_gene: TRBJ2-7
abundance: once
len: 15
v_gene: TRBV7-6
CDR3aa: CASSLGTGGPYEQYF
CDR3nt: TGTGCCAGCAGCTTAGGGACAGGGGGCCCCTACGAGCAGTACTTC

d_gene: .
j_gene: TRBJ1-6
abundance: .
len: 13
v_gene: TRBV12-3/TRBV12-4
CDR3aa: CASLRQGNSPLHF
CDR3nt: TGTGCCAGCCTGCGGCAGGGGAATTCACCCCTCCACTTT

d_gene: .
j_gene: TRBJ1-5
abundance: .
len: 19
v_gene: TRBV4-1
CDR3aa: CASSQDGGARRRADQPQHF
CDR3nt: TGCGCCAGCAGCCAAGATGGAGGAGCCAGGAGGAGGGCTGATCAGCCCCAGCATTTT

d_gene: TRBD1
j_gene: TRBJ2-2
abundance: .
len: 16
v_gene: TRBV18
CDR3aa: CASSRFGQGNTGELFF
CDR3nt: TGTGCCAGCTCACGATTCGGACAGGGGAACACCGGGGAGCTGTTTTTT

d_gene: .
j_gene: TRBJ1-5
abundance: .
len: 15
v_gene: TRBV30
CDR3aa: CAWSDPGGGNQPQHF
CDR3nt: TGTGCCTGGAGTGACCCCGGGGGGGGGAATCAGCCCCAGCATTTT

d_gene: .
j_gene: TRBJ1-1
abundance: .
len: 15
v_gene: TRBV19
CDR3aa: CASTPSAVSGVKAFF
CDR3nt: TGTGCCAGTACCCCTTCAGCAGTGTCAGGGGTTAAAGCTTTCTTT

d_gene: TRBD2
j_gene: TRBJ2-5
abundance: .
len: 15
v_gene: TRBV19
CDR3aa: CASQETSVSPETQYF
CDR3nt: TGTGCCAGTCAGGAGACTAGCGTAAGTCCAGAGACCCAGTACTTC

d_gene: .
j_gene: TRBJ1-4
abundance: .
len: 15
v_gene: TRBV5-5
CDR3aa: CASTPSQGTNEKLFF
CDR3nt: TGTGCCAGCACCCCTTCGCAGGGTACTAATGAAAAACTGTTTTTT

d_gene: TRBD1
j_gene: TRBJ1-2
abundance: .
len: 14
v_gene: TRBV3-1/TRBV3-2
CDR3aa: CASSRSDRGDGYTF
CDR3nt: TGTGCCAGCAGCCGCAGTGACAGGGGGGATGGCTACACCTTC

d_gene: .
j_gene: TRBJ1-2
abundance: once
len: 12
v_gene: TRBV5-1
CDR3aa: CASSVQGDGYTF
CDR3nt: TGCGCCAGCAGCGTACAGGGTGATGGCTACACCTTC

d_gene: .
j_gene: TRBJ1-5
abundance: .
len: 14
v_gene: TRBV2
CDR3aa: CASTPGMSNQPQHF
CDR3nt: TGTGCCAGCACTCCCGGGATGAGCAATCAGCCCCAGCATTTT

d_gene: .
j_gene: TRBJ2-1
abundance: .
len: 15
v_gene: TRBV6-5
CDR3aa: CASSSGGTGSGEQFF
CDR3nt: TGTGCCAGCAGTTCGGGGGGGACAGGGTCGGGTGAGCAGTTCTTC

d_gene: .
j_gene: TRBJ2-7
abundance: .
len: 13
v_gene: TRBV5-1
CDR3aa: CASSLSGAYEQYF
CDR3nt: TGCGCCAGCAGCTTGAGCGGAGCTTACGAGCAGTACTTC

d_gene: TRBD1
j_gene: TRBJ1-1
abundance: .
len: 14
v_gene: TRBV18
CDR3aa: CASSTQGRATEAFF
CDR3nt: TGTGCCAGCTCAACACAGGGGAGGGCCACTGAAGCTTTCTTT

d_gene: .
j_gene: TRBJ2-7
abundance: .
len: 11
v_gene: TRBV2
CDR3aa: CAGKQNGEQYF
CDR3nt: TGTGCCGGCAAACAGAACGGCGAGCAGTACTTC

d_gene: .
j_gene: TRBJ1-5
abundance: .
len: 15
v_gene: TRBV30
CDR3aa: CAWRAQGFGNQPQHF
CDR3nt: TGTGCCTGGAGGGCACAGGGCTTCGGCAATCAGCCCCAGCATTTT

d_gene: .
j_gene: TRBJ1-4
abundance: .
len: 13
v_gene: TRBV5-1
CDR3aa: CASSFSRTEKLFF
CDR3nt: TGCGCCAGCAGCTTCTCCCGAACAGAAAAACTGTTTTTT

d_gene: .
j_gene: TRBJ2-5
abundance: .
len: 15
v_gene: TRBV5-1
CDR3aa: CASSSSGTTQETQYF
CDR3nt: TGCGCCAGCAGCTCGTCAGGGACAACCCAAGAGACCCAGTACTTC

d_gene: TRBD1
j_gene: TRBJ1-4
abundance: .
len: 13
v_gene: TRBV6-2/TRBV6-3
CDR3aa: CASSRDRSEKLFF
CDR3nt: TGTGCCAGCAGTCGGGACAGAAGTGAAAAACTGTTTTTT

d_gene: .
j_gene: TRBJ1-1
abundance: few
len: 12
v_gene: TRBV7-2
CDR3aa: CASEPRGAEAFF
CDR3nt: TGTGCCAGCGAGCCCCGGGGTGCTGAAGCTTTCTTT

d_gene: TRBD1
j_gene: TRBJ1-2
abundance: .
len: 13
v_gene: TRBV6-2/TRBV6-3
CDR3aa: CASSTTGSLGYTF
CDR3nt: TGTGCCAGCAGCACGACAGGGAGTCTTGGCTACACCTTC